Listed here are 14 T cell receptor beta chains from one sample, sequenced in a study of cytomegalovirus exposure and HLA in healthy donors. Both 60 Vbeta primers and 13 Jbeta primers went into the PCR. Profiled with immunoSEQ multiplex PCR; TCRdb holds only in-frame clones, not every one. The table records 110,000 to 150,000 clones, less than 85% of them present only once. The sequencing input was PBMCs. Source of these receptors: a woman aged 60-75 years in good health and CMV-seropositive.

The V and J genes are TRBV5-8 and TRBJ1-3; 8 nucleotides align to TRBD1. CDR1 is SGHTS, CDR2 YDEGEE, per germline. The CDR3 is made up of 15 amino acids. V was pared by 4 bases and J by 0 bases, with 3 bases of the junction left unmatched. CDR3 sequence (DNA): TGTGCCAGCAGCCCGGACAGGGACTCTGGAAACACCATATATTTT. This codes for CASSPDRDSGNTIYF.

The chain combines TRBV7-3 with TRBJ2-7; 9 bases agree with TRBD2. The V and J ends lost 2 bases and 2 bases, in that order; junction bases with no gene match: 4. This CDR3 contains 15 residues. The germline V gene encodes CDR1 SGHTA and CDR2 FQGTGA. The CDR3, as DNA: TGTGCCAGCAGCTTAGCTAGCGGGACAACCTACGAGCAGTACTTC. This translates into CASSLASGTTYEQYF.

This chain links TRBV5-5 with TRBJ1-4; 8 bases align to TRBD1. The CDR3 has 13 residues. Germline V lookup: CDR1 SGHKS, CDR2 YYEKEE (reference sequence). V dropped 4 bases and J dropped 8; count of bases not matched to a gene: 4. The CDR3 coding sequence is TGTGCCAGCAGCACCGCAGGGGGCGAAAAACTGTTTTTT. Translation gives CASSTAGGEKLFF. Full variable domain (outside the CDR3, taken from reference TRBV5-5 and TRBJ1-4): DAGVTQSPTHLIKTRGQQVTLRCSPISGHKSVSWYQQVLGQGPQFIFQYYEKEERGRGNFPDRFSARQFPNYSSELNVNALLLGDSALYLCASSTAGGEKLFFGSGTQLSVL.

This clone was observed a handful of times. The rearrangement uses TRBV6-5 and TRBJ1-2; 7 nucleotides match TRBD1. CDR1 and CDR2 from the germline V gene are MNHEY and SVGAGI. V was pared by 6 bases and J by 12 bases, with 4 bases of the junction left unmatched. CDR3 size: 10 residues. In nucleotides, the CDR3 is TGTGCCAGCAGGGATCAGGGGGACACCTTC. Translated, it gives CASRDQGDTF.

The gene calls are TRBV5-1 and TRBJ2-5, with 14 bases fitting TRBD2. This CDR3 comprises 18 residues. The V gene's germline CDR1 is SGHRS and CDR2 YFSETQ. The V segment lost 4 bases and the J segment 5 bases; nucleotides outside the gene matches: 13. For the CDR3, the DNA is TGCGCCAGCAGCCCGCAACTCGGGACTAGCGGGAGACCGGAGACCCAGTACTTC. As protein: CASSPQLGTSGRPETQYF.

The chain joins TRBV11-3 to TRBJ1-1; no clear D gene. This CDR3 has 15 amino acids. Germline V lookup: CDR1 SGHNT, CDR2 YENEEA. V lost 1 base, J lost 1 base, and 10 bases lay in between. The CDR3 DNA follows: TGTGCCAGCAGCTTAGGCACGGGGAGGAACACTGAAGCTTTCTTT. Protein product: CASSLGTGRNTEAFF.

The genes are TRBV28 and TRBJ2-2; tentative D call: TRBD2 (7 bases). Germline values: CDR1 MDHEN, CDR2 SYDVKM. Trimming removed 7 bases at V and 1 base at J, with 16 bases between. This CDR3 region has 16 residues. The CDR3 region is CASTRGGGGNTGELFF. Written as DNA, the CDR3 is TGTGCCAGCACCAGGGGAGGGGGAGGGAACACCGGGGAGCTGTTTTTT.

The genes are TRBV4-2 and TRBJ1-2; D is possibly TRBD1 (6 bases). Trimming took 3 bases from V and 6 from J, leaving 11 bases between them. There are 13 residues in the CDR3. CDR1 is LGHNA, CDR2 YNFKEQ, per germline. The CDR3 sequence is CASSHGRGDGYTF. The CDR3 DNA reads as TGTGCCAGCAGCCATGGGAGGGGGGATGGCTACACCTTC.

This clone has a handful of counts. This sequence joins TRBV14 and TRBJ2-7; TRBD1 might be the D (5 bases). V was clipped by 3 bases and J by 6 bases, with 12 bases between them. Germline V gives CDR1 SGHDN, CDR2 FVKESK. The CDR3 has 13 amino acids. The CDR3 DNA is TGTGCCAGCAGCCAGATAGGGGTGGGCGAGCAGTACTTC. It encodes CASSQIGVGEQYF.

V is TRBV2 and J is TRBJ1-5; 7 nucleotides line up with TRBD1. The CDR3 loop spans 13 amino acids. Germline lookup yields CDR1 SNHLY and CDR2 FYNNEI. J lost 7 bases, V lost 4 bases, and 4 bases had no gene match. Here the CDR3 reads CASSGQGKQPQHF. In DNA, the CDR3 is TGTGCCAGCAGTGGACAGGGTAAGCAGCCCCAGCATTTT.

CDR3 sequence (DNA): TGTGCCAGCAGTTTATCCGGCAGGATAAACACTGAAGCTTTCTTT. It yields the protein CASSLSGRINTEAFF. This chain links TRBV27 with TRBJ1-1; D not certain. The CDR3 runs 15 residues. The V and J ends lost 0 bases and 2 bases respectively, with 10 bases between them. Germline V CDR1 and CDR2: MNHEY, SMNVEV (reference sequence).

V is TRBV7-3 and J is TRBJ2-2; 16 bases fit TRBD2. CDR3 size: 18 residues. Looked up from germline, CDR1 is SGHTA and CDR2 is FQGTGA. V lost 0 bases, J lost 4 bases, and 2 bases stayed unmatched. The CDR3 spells CASSLTGLAGGGTGELFF. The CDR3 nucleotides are TGTGCCAGCAGCTTAACGGGACTAGCGGGAGGGGGCACCGGGGAGCTGTTTTTT. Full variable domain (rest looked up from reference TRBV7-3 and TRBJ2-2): GAGVSQTPSNKVTEKGKYVELRCDPISGHTALYWYRQSLGQGPEFLIYFQGTGAADDSGLPNDRFFAVRPEGSVSTLKIQRTERGDSAVYLCASSLTGLAGGGTGELFFGEGSRLTVL.

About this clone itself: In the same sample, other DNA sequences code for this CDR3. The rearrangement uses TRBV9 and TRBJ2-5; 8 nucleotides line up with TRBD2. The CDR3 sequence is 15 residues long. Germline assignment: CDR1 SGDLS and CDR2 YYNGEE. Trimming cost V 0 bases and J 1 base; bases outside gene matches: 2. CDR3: CASSVAGGPQETQYF. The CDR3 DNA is TGTGCCAGCAGCGTAGCGGGGGGGCCCCAAGAGACCCAGTACTTC.

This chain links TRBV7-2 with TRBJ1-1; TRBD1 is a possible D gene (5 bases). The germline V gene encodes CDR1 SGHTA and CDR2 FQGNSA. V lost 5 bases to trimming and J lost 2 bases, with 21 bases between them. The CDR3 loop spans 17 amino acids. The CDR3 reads CASSIIQGSISNTEAFF. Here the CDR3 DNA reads TGTGCCAGCAGCATAATCCAGGGCAGTATAAGTAACACTGAAGCTTTCTTT.